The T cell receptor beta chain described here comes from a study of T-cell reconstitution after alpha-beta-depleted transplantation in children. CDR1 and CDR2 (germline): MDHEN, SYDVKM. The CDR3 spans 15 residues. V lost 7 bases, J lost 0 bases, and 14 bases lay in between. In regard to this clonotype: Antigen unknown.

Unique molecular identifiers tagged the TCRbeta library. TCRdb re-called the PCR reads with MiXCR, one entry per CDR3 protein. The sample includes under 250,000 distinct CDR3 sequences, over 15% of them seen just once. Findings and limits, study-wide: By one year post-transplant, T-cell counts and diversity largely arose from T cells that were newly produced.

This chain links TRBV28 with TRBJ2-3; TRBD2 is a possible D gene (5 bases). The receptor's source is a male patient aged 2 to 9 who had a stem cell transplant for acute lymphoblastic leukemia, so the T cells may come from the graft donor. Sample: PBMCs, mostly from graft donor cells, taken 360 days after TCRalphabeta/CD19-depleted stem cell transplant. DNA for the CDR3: TGTGCCAGCACCTCAGGACTGGGGAGCACAGATACGCAGTATTTT. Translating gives CASTSGLGSTDTQYF.